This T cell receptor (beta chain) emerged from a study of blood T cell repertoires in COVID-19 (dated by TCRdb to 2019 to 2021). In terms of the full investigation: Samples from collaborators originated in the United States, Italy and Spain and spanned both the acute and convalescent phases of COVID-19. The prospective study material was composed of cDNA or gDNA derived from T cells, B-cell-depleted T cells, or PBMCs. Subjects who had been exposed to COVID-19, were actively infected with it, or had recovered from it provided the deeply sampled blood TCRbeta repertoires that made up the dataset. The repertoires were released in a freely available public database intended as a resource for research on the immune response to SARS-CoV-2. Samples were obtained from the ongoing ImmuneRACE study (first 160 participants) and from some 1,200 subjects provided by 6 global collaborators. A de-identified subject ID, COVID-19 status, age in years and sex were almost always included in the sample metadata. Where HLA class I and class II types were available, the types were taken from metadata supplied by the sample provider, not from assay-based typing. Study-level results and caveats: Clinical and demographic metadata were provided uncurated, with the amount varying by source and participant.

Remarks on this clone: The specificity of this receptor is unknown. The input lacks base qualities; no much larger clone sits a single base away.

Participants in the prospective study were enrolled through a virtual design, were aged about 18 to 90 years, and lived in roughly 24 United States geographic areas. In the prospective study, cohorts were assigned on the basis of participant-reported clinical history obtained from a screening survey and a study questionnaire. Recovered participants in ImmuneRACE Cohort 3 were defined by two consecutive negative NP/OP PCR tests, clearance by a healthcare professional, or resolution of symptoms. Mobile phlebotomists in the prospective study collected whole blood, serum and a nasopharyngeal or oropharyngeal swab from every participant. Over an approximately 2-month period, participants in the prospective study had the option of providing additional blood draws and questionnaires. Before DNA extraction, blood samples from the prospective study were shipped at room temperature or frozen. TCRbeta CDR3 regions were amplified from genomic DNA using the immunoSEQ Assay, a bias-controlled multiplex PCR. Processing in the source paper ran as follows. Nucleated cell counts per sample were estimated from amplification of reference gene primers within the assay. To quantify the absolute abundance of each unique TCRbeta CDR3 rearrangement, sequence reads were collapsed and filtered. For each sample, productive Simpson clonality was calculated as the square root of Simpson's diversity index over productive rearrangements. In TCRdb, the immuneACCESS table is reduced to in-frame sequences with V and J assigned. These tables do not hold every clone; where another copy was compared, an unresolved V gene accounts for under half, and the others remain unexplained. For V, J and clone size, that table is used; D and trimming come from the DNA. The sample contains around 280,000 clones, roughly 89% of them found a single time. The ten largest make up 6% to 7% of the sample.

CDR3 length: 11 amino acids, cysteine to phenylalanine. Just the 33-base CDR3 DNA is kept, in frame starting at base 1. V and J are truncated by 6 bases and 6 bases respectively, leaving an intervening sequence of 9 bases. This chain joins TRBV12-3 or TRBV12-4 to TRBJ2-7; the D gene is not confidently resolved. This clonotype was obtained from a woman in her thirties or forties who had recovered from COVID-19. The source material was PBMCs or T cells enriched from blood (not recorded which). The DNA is TGTGCCAGCAGGTATTCGGGCGAGCAGTACTTC. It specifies CASRYSGEQYF.